This T cell receptor (beta chain) derives from a study of cytomegalovirus exposure and HLA in healthy donors. Findings and limits, study-wide: The study listed roughly 160 cytomegalovirus-associated TCR beta chains.

PCR was performed using 60 Vbeta and 13 Jbeta primers. Generated by immunoSEQ multiplex PCR, the TCRdb table keeps only in-frame clones and is missing some. This sample has 130,000 to 150,000 clones, with about 80% found just once. Points on this clone: The antigen is undetermined.

Germline V gene data show CDR1 as SQVTM and CDR2 as ANQGSEA. Trimming took off 6 bases at V and 1 base at J, with 10 bases between the two ends. The CDR3 has 13 amino acids. This sequence was found in a man in his forties in good health and CMV-seropositive. The chain employs TRBV29-1 and TRBJ1-3; D unresolved. The sequenced material came from PBMCs. The CDR3 nucleotides read TGCAGCGTCCACGTGGCTTCTGGAAACACCATATATTTT. It translates to CSVHVASGNTIYF.